This T cell receptor beta chain is from a study of graft-versus-host responses after intestinal transplantation. About the research overall: Every transplant recipient was induced with anti-thymocyte globulin, then maintained on tacrolimus and steroids for approximately three years.

Germline V gives CDR1 SGHTA, CDR2 FQGNSA. CDR3 size: 14 residues. V was shortened by 3 bases and J by 1 base, with 10 bases between the two germline ends. A note on this clone: What it binds is not known. This CDR3 is also generated by other DNA sequences in the sample.

Profiled with immunoSEQ multiplex PCR; TCRdb holds only in-frame clones, not every one. The sample lists 95,000 to 110,000 clones; about 90% were seen once. Here the sequenced sample was unstimulated CD4+ T cells sorted from spleen or lymph node cells, taken before intestinal transplant. The clonotype originates from a human donor who received an intestinal transplant. This rearrangement joins TRBV7-2 to TRBJ2-7; D perhaps matches TRBD2 (6 bases). CDR3 residues: CASSFRDSSYEQYF. The CDR3, as DNA: TGTGCCAGCAGCTTCCGGGACTCATCCTACGAGCAGTACTTC.